This T cell receptor beta chain was recorded in a study of cytomegalovirus exposure and HLA in healthy donors. Study observations and caveats: A later analysis linked a missense DCLRE1C variant to TCR beta V- and J-gene trimming. Data from an earlier analysis indicated that most TCR beta V segments were productive either about 87% or about 30% of the time.

Comments on this clone: What it binds is not known. One end of the junction does not line up with germline, which may come from a read error.

Vbeta (60) and Jbeta (13) primers were used in the PCR. This table comes from immunoSEQ multiplex PCR, and its TCRdb copy is limited to in-frame clones, with some not included. Of approximately 61,000 clones listed, over 70% are singletons. The sequence was collected from a man aged 45-65 years in good health and CMV-seropositive. The source material was PBMCs.

The CDR3 here is CSSSLAGDYGYTF. CDR3 DNA: TGTTCCAGCAGCTTAGCAGGGGACTATGGCTACACCTTC. The gene calls are TRBV7-9 and TRBJ1-2; D possibly corresponds to TRBD1 (6 bases). CDR1 SEHNR and CDR2 FQNEAQ come from the germline V gene (reference sequence). CDR3 length: 13 amino acids.